Below, 11 T cell receptor beta chains from the same sample are listed, as sequenced in a study of long-term antiretroviral therapy in people with HIV. Sequencing used immunoSEQ v3.0 at survey level. TCRdb keeps only in-frame clones here, not all; method: immunoSEQ multiplex PCR. Here the sample spans around 19,000 clones, roughly 88% being singletons. This specimen was unsorted PBMCs, taken 1.2 years after starting antiretroviral therapy. The receptors stem from a woman in her thirties or forties with HIV.

This rearrangement joins TRBV2 to TRBJ1-5; 7 bases align to TRBD1. The V gene's germline CDR1 is SNHLY and CDR2 FYNNEI. CDR3 length: 17 residues. The V gene end was trimmed by 2 bases and the J gene end by 2 bases; junction bases not matched to a gene: 9. The CDR3 nucleotides are TGTGCCAGCAGTGAAACAGGGGAGGTTGGTGGCAATCAGCCCCAGCATTTT. Translating it yields CASSETGEVGGNQPQHF.

The chain is built from TRBV28 and TRBJ2-1; D is undetermined. V shed 8 bases and J shed 0 bases, with 14 bases lying between them. CDR3 length: 15 amino acids. The germline CDR1 and CDR2 sequences are MDHEN and SYDVKM. CDR3 sequence (DNA): TGTGCCAGCCGCAAGCCCGGAAGCTCCTACAATGAGCAGTTCTTC. Protein: CASRKPGSSYNEQFF.

This clone was observed a single time. This chain connects TRBV18 to TRBJ1-1; 7 bases map to TRBD1. The CDR3 runs 14 residues. In germline, CDR1 is KGHSH, CDR2 LQKENI. Trimming cost V 3 bases and J 3 bases; bases outside gene matches: 4. The CDR3 here is CASSPTGVDTEAFF. The CDR3 DNA sequence: TGTGCCAGCTCACCCACAGGGGTCGACACTGAAGCTTTCTTT.

The table lists this clone with a count of one. The chain carries TRBV28 and TRBJ1-2, with 9 bases fitting TRBD1. The germline gives CDR1 MDHEN, CDR2 SYDVKM. V was pared by 7 bases and J by 6 bases, with 9 bases of the junction left unmatched. The CDR3 length is 14 residues. The CDR3 region is CASIYRGRGNGYTF. Here the CDR3 DNA reads TGTGCCAGCATTTACAGGGGGCGTGGTAATGGCTACACCTTC.

The chain recombines TRBV10-3 with TRBJ2-1, with 8 bases fitting TRBD2. V shed 10 bases and J 7 bases; nucleotides not matched to a gene: 6. The CDR3 sequence is 12 residues long. CDR1 ENHRY and CDR2 SYGVKD come from the germline V gene. CDR3 sequence: CASNSGTNEQFF. CDR3 sequence (DNA): TGTGCCAGCAATAGCGGGACAAATGAGCAGTTCTTC.

The J gene is TRBJ1-1, the V gene TRBV6-1; no reliable D call. V lost 8 bases to trimming and J lost 0 bases, with 10 bases between them. In germline, CDR1 is MNHNS, CDR2 SASEGT. This CDR3 is built from 13 residues. The CDR3 here is CASSIDLNTEAFF. Here the CDR3 DNA reads TGTGCCAGCTCTATAGATTTGAACACTGAAGCTTTCTTT.

In DNA form, the CDR3 reads TGTGCCAGCAGCTCCCAGGTCGGTGATCTCGGTGGAGAGACCCAGTACTTC. This sequence encodes CASSSQVGDLGGETQYF. V gene TRBV7-2 combines with J gene TRBJ2-5; D uncertain. This CDR3 spans 17 amino acids. Trimming removed 4 bases at V and 4 bases at J, with 22 bases between. CDR1 and CDR2 from the germline V gene are SGHTA and FQGNSA.

This chain connects TRBV4-1 to TRBJ2-1; 15 nucleotides align to TRBD2. Germline V CDR1 and CDR2: MGHRA, YSYEKL. There are 17 residues in the CDR3. Losses at the gene ends were 3 bases for V and 6 bases for J; bases not matched to a gene: 6. The CDR3, as DNA: TGCGCCAGCAGCCACATCCTGGGACTAGCGGGAGGCAATGAGCAGTTCTTC. Its translation is CASSHILGLAGGNEQFF.

This chain links TRBV11-1 with TRBJ2-1, with D perhaps matching TRBD1 (6 bases). Germline V gene data show CDR1 as SGHAT and CDR2 as FQDESV (reference sequence). V lost 5 bases to trimming and J lost 1 base, with 12 bases between them. This CDR3 region has 15 residues. In nucleotides, the CDR3 is TGTGCCAGCAGCCCCGGGACACCATCCTACAATGAGCAGTTCTTC. Protein sequence: CASSPGTPSYNEQFF.

The DNA for the CDR3 is TGTGCCAGCAGCGTAGACTATGCCGTCTACGAGCAGTACTTC. Translating gives CASSVDYAVYEQYF. The rearrangement links TRBV9 to TRBJ2-7; D uncertain. Trimming shortened V by 0 bases and J by 3 bases, and 10 bases separated the two germline ends. The CDR3 sequence is 14 residues long. Germline CDR1 and CDR2: SGDLS and YYNGEE. Looking up the rest from reference TRBV9 and TRBJ2-7 gives the full variable domain: DSGVTQTPKHLITATGQRVTLRCSPRSGDLSVYWYQQSLDQGLQFLIQYYNGEERAKGNILERFSAQQFPDLHSELNLSSLELGDSALYFCASSVDYAVYEQYFGPGTRLTVT.

Judged by abundance, this clone is medium-sized. CDR3 coding DNA: TGTGCCAGCAGTTTGGTGACTAGCCCCTACGAGCAGTACTTC. Protein sequence: CASSLVTSPYEQYF. The chain combines TRBV28 with TRBJ2-7, with 7 nucleotides matching TRBD2. With V trimmed by 3 bases and J by 2 bases, 4 bases remained unmatched. The CDR3 is 14 residues long. The germline V gene encodes CDR1 MDHEN and CDR2 SYDVKM.